This TCR beta chain was observed in a study of cytomegalovirus exposure and HLA in healthy donors. The V and J ends lost 6 bases and 6 bases respectively, with 11 bases between them. Germline V lookup: CDR1 MNHEY, CDR2 SVGAGI. CDR3 length: 12 amino acids. Use of 60 Vbeta and 13 Jbeta primers characterized the PCR. Sequencing was performed with immunoSEQ multiplex PCR; in TCRdb, only in-frame clones are kept and a portion is missing. The clone table shows 70,000 to 100,000 clones, with the ten largest holding 5% to 6.5%. Sequenced material: PBMCs. This TCR was recovered from a girl aged 10 to 17 in good health and CMV-seropositive. The chain combines TRBV6-5 with TRBJ1-1; maybe TRBD1 (6 bases). For the CDR3, the DNA is TGTGCCAGCAGACACAGGGAAGCTGAAGCTTTCTTT. It codes for CASRHREAEAFF.